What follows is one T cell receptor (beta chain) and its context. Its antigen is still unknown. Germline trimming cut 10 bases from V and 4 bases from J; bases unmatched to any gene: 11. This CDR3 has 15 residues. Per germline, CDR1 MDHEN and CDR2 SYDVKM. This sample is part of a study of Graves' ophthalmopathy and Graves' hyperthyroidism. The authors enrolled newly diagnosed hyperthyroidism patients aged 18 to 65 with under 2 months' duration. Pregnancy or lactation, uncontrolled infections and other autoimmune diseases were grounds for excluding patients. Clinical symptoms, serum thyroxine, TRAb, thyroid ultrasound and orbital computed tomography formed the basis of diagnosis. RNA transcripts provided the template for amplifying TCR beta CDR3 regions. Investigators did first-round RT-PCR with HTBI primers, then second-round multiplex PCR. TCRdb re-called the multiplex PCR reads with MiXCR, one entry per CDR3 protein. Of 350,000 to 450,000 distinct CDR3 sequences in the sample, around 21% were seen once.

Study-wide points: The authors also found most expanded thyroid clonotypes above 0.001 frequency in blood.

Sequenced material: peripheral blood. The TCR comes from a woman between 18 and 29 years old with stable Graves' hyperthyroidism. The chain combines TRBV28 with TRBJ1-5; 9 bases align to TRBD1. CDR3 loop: CATHPSGQGNQPQHF. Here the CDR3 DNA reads TGTGCCACCCACCCATCGGGACAGGGTAATCAGCCCCAGCATTTT.